The entry below describes one T cell receptor (beta chain). Its antigen is not identified. CDR3 length: 13 amino acids. From germline, CDR1 is GTSNPN and CDR2 SVGIG (reference sequence). The ends were cut back, 4 bases at V and 2 bases at J, with 11 bases in the middle. The data were obtained in a study of CD8+ T cells in alopecia areata. For the study at large: Administration of oral tofacitinib to treated patients was at 5 to 10 mg twice daily. Scalp area affected, as a percentage, set the severity score of treated patients.

TCR sequencing used cDNA made by reverse transcription of extracted RNA. Measured with immunoSEQ multiplex PCR; TCRdb has only the in-frame clones, and not every one. This sample has under 300,000 clones; 60% occur once, and the top ten carry roughly 0.88%. Treatment here: oral pan-JAK inhibitor, 5-10 mg twice daily. Study outcomes and limitations: With patients, TCR sharing proved less clear than in mice, a difference possibly related to HLA.

The gene calls are TRBV30 and TRBJ1-1; no definite D call. The source of this sequence is a human donor with alopecia areata. Here the sequenced sample was CD4+ T cells sorted from blood, taken between weeks 51 and 54, from a patient treated with tofacitinib. CDR3 nucleotides: TGTGCCTGGACAGGAGGGTTTAACACTGAAGCTTTCTTT. As protein: CAWTGGFNTEAFF.